This T cell receptor beta chain appears in the sequencing data of a study of T cells in Graves' hyperthyroidism and ophthalmopathy. Looking at the study overall: Initial diagnosis, before any treatment, was when peripheral blood was collected. Study-level points and caveats: Most clonotypes expanded in the thyroid (above 0.001) were also present in blood.

This clonotype was counted ten times or more. Antigen specificity is unknown. Deletions cut 11 bases from V and 2 bases from J, with 15 bases between. The CDR3 has 13 amino acids. The germline V gene has CDR1 MNHNS and CDR2 SASEGT. The investigators amplified TCR beta CDR3 regions from RNA transcripts. First-round RT-PCR with HTBI primers amplified the TCR CDR3 region. TCRdb analysed the multiplex PCR reads with MiXCR anew, one entry per CDR3 protein. The data show fewer than 350,000 distinct CDR3 sequences, about an eighth seen once. On the basis of clinical symptoms, serum thyroxine and TRAb, thyroid ultrasound and orbital computed tomography, diagnoses were made.

This clonotype was obtained from a woman younger than 45 with Graves' hyperthyroidism that later progressed to Graves' ophthalmopathy. Specimen: blood. The chain uses TRBV6-1 and TRBJ1-1; tentative D call: TRBD1 (5 bases). The CDR3 nucleotides are TGTGCCTCTGGGACGAAACCTAACACTGAAGCTTTCTTT. Translation gives CASGTKPNTEAFF.